One T cell receptor (beta chain) is described in this entry. The antigen is not known. This entry is derived from a study of cytomegalovirus exposure and HLA in healthy donors. Study results and limitations: Earlier analysis looked at TCR beta V segments, and most were productive about 87% or about 30% of the time.

13 Jbeta primers and 60 Vbeta primers were used for the PCR. Here immunoSEQ multiplex PCR was the method, and the copy in TCRdb shows in-frame clones only, minus some. This sample has some 96,000 clones; around 74% occur once, and the top ten carry about 6.6%. Although they were nominally healthy when sampled, donors likely had unrecorded immune exposures. This CDR3 is built from 14 residues. J lost 1 base, V lost 2 bases, and 2 bases had no gene match. The germline V gene encodes CDR1 MNHEY and CDR2 SMNVEV (reference sequence). Sequenced input: PBMCs. The clonotype originates from a man aged 40-49 years in good health and CMV-seropositive. The rearrangement joins TRBV27 to TRBJ2-7, with 7 positions matching TRBD2. CDR3 protein: CASSLRGVSYEQYF. The CDR3 coding sequence is TGTGCCAGCAGTTTACGGGGGGTGTCCTACGAGCAGTACTTC.